Reported below is one TCR beta chain. The record originates from a study of blood T cell repertoires in COVID-19. In the study overall: The origin of the acute and convalescent COVID-19 samples was the United States, Italy and Spain. PBMCs, B-cell-depleted T cells, or T cells were the source of the cDNA or gDNA that made up the material.

Original analysis: The assay estimated nucleated cells by amplifying reference gene primers. The data were produced by immunoSEQ multiplex PCR, yet TCRdb's version contains in-frame clones alone and is incomplete. V and J calls and clone size are copied from that table; D and trimming were computed from the DNA. The table shows about 70,000 clones, with about 88% occurring only once. This CDR3 is 16 amino acids long. Germline V gives CDR1 KGHSH, CDR2 LQKENI. Trimming cost V 3 bases and J 4 bases, with 16 bases left between them. The sequenced sample was peripheral blood. The V gene is TRBV18, the J gene TRBJ1-3, with a possible D match to TRBD1 (5 bases). This receptor was taken from a man between 70 and 80 years old with active COVID-19. The CDR3 region has the DNA TGTGCCAGCTCACCTATCCGGGGGGTTGCCGGAAACACCATATATTTT. This codes for CASSPIRGVAGNTIYF.